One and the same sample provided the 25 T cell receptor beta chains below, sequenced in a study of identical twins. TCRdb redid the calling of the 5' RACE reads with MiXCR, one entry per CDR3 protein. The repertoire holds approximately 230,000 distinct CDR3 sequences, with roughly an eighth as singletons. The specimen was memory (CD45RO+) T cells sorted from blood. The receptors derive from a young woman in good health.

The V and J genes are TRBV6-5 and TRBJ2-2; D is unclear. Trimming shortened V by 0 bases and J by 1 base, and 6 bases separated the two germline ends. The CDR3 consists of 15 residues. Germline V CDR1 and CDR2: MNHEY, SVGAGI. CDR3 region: CASSYSRRNTGELFF. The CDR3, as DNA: TGTGCCAGCAGTTACTCGAGGCGGAACACCGGGGAGCTGTTTTTT.

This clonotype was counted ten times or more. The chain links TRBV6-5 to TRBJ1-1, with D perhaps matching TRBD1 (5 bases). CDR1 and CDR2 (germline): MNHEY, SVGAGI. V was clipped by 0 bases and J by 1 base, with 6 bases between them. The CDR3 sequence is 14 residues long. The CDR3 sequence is CASSYSTGNTEAFF. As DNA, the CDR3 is TGTGCCAGCAGTTACTCAACAGGGAACACTGAAGCTTTCTTT.

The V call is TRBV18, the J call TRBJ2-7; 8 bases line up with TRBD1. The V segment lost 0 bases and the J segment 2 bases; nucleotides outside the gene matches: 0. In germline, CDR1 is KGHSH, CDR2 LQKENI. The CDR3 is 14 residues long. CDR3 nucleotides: TGTGCCAGCTCACCACCGACAGGGGCCTACGAGCAGTACTTC. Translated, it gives CASSPPTGAYEQYF.

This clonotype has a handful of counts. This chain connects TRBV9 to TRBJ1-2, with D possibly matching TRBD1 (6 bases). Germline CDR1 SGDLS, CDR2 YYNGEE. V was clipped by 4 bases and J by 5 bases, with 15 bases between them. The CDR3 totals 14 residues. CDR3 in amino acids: CASSLAQGGYGYTF. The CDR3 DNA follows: TGTGCCAGCAGCCTAGCACAGGGAGGATATGGCTACACCTTC.

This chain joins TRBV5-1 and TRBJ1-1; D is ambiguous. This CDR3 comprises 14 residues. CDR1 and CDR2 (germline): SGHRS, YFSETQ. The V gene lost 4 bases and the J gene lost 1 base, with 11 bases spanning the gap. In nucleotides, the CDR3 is TGCGCCAGCAGCAGCCAGGCTCGGAACACTGAAGCTTTCTTT. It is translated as CASSSQARNTEAFF. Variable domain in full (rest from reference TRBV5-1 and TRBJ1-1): KAGVTQTPRYLIKTRGQQVTLSCSPISGHRSVSWYQQTPGQGLQFLFEYFSETQRNKGNFPGRFSGRQFSNSRSEMNVSTLELGDSALYLCASSSQARNTEAFFGQGTRLTVV.

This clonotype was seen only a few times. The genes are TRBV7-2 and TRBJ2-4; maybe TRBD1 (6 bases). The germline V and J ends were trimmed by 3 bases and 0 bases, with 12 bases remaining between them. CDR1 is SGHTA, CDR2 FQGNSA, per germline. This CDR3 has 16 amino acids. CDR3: CASSLTGILAKNIQYF. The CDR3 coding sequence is TGTGCCAGCAGCTTGACAGGCATACTAGCCAAAAACATTCAGTACTTC.

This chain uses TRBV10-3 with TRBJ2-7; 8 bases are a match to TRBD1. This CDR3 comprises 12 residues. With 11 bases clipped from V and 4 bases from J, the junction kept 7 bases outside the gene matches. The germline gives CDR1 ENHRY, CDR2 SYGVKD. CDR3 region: CAVTGAAYEQYF. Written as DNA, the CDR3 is TGTGCCGTGACAGGGGCGGCATACGAGCAGTACTTC.

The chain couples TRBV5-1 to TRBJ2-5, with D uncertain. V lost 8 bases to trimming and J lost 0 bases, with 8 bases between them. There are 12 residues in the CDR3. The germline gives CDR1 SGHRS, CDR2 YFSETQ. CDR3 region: CASQENQETQYF. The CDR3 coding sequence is TGCGCCAGTCAGGAAAACCAAGAGACCCAGTACTTC.

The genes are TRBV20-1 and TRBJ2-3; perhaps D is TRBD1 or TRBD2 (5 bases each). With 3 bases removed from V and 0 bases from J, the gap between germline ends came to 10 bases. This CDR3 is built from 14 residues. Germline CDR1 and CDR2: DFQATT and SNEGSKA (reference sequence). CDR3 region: CSARGPTSTDTQYF. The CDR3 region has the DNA TGCAGTGCTAGGGGACCGACTAGCACAGATACGCAGTATTTT.

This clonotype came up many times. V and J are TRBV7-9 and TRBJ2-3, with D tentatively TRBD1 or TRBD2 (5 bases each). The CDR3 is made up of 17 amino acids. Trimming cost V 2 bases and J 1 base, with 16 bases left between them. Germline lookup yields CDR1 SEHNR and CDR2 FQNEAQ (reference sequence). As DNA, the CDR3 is TGTGCCAGCAGCTTACAGGGTAGAGGGTATGGCACAGATACGCAGTATTTT. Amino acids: CASSLQGRGYGTDTQYF.

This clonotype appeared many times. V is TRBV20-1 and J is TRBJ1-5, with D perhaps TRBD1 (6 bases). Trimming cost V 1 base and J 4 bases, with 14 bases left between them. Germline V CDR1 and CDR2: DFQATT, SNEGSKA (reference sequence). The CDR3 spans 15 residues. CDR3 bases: TGCAGTGCTAGAGTAGGGGGTGCGCTGAATCAGCCCCAGCATTTT. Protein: CSARVGGALNQPQHF.

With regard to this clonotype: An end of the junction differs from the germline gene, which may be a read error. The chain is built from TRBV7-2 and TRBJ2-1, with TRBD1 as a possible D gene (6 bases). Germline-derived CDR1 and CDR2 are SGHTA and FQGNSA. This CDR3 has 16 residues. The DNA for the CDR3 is TGTGCCAGCAGCCAACCGGGACAAGACTCCTCCAATGAGCAGTTCTTC. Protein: CASSQPGQDSSNEQFF.

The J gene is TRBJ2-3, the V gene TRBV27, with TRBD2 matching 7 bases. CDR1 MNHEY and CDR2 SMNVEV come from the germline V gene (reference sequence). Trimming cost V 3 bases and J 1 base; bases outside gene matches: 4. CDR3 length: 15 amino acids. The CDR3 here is CASSFRGVGTDTQYF. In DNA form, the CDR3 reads TGTGCCAGCAGTTTTCGGGGGGTGGGCACAGATACGCAGTATTTT.

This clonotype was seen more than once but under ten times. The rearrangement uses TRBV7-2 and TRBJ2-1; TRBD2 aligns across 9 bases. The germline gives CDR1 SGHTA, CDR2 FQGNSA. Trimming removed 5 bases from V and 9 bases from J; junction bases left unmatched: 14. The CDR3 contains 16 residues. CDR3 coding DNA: TGTGCCAGCAGCGCATCCCCCGCGGGAGGGCTCCCTGAGCAGTTCTTC. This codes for CASSASPAGGLPEQFF.

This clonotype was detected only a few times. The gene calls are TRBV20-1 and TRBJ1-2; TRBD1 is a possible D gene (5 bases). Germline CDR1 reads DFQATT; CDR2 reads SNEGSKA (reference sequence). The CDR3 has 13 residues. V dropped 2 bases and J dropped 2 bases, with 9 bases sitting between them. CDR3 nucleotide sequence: TGCAGTGCTAGACTGGGGGAGAACTATGGCTACACCTTC. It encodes CSARLGENYGYTF.

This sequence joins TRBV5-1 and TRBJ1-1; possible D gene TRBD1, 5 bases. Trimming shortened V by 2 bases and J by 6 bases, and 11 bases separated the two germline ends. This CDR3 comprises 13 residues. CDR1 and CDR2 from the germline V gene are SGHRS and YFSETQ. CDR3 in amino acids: CASSFWQGAEAFF. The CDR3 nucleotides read TGCGCCAGCAGCTTTTGGCAGGGTGCTGAAGCTTTCTTT.

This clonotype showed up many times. CDR3 amino acids: CSAETPGYAGYTF. Written as DNA, the CDR3 is TGCAGTGCAGAAACTCCAGGGTACGCTGGCTACACCTTC. V usage is TRBV20-1 and J usage is TRBJ1-2; D possibly corresponds to TRBD1 (5 bases). The CDR3 totals 13 residues. V was shortened by 6 bases and J by 7 bases, with 18 bases between the two germline ends. CDR1 and CDR2 (germline): DFQATT, SNEGSKA (reference sequence).

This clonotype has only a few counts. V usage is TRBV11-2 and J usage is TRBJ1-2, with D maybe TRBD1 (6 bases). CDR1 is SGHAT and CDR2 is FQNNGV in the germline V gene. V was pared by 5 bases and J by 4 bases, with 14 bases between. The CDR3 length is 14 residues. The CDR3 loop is CASSVLQGTYGYTF. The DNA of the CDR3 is TGTGCCAGCAGCGTGCTGCAGGGGACCTATGGCTACACCTTC. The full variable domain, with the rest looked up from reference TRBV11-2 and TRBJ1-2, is EAGVAQSPRYKIIEKRQSVAFWCNPISGHATLYWYQQILGQGPKLLIQFQNNGVVDDSQLPKDRFSAERLKGVDSTLKIQPAKLEDSAVYLCASSVLQGTYGYTFGSGTRLTVV.

CDR3 protein: CSARSPQGSFF. The CDR3 nucleotides read TGCAGTGCTAGGTCACCACAGGGGTCGTTTTTT. This chain uses TRBV20-1 with TRBJ1-4, with TRBD1 identical over 7 bases. The CDR3 extends over 11 amino acids. J lost 16 bases, V lost 3 bases, and 8 bases had no gene match. Germline V gene lookup returns CDR1 DFQATT and CDR2 SNEGSKA (reference sequence).

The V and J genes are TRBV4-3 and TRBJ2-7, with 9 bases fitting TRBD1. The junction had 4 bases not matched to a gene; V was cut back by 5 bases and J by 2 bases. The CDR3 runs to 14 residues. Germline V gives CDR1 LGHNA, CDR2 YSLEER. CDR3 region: CASSVGQGPYEQYF. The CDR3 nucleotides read TGCGCCAGCAGCGTGGGACAGGGTCCCTACGAGCAGTACTTC.

The CDR3: CASSRYWELFF. Here the CDR3 DNA reads TGTGCCAGCAGCCGATACTGGGAGCTGTTTTTT. This sequence joins TRBV3-1 and TRBJ2-2; unclear D gene. Deletions cut 4 bases from V and 9 bases from J, with 6 bases between. Looked up from germline, CDR1 is LGHDT and CDR2 is YNNKEL (reference sequence). The CDR3 is 11 residues long.

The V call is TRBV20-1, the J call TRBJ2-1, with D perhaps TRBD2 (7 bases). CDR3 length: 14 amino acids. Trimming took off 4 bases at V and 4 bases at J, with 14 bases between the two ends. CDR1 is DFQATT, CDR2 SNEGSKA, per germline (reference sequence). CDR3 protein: CSATTGRGYNEQFF. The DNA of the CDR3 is TGCAGTGCTACTACAGGGAGGGGTTACAATGAGCAGTTCTTC.

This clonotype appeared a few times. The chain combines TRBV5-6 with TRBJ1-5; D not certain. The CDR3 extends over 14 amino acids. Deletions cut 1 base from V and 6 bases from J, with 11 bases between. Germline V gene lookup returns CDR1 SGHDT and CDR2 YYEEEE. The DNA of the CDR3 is TGTGCCAGCAGCTTGAGGCAGGAGGTTCAGCCCCAGCATTTT. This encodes CASSLRQEVQPQHF.

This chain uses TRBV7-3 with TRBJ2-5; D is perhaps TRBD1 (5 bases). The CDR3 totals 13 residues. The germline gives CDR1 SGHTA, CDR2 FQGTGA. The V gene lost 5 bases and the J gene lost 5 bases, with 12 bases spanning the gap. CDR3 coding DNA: TGTGCCAGCAGCCGGCGGCCAGGGGAGACCCAGTACTTC. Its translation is CASSRRPGETQYF.

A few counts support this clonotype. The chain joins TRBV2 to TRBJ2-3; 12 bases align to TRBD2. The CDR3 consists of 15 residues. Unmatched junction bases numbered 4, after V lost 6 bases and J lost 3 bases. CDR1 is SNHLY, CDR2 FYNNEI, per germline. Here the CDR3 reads CASRAGTSGTDTQYF. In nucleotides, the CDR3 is TGTGCCAGCAGGGCCGGGACTAGCGGGACAGATACGCAGTATTTT. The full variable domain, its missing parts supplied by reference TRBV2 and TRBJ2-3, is EPEVTQTPSHQVTQMGQEVILRCVPISNHLYFYWYRQILGQKVEFLVSFYNNEISEKSEIFDDQFSVERPDGSNFTLKIRSTKLEDSAMYFCASRAGTSGTDTQYFGPGTRLTVL.